This passage covers 5 T cell receptor beta chains from one sample sequenced in a study of cytomegalovirus exposure and HLA in healthy donors. 13 Jbeta primers and 60 Vbeta primers were used for the PCR. Clones were read by immunoSEQ multiplex PCR, and TCRdb kept only the in-frame ones, dropping some. The sample carries 170,000 or so clones, roughly 84% recorded once. The sequenced material came from PBMCs. The receptor set was obtained from a man younger than 35 in good health and CMV-seronegative.

This chain joins TRBV6-5 and TRBJ2-3; D gene unclear. Between the trimmed V and J ends, which lost 0 bases and 6 bases, there was a span of 7 bases. This CDR3 contains 13 residues. Germline V CDR1 and CDR2: MNHEY, SVGAGI. For the CDR3, the DNA is TGTGCCAGCAGTTACTCCCCTCGGGATACGCAGTATTTT. Encoded protein: CASSYSPRDTQYF.

This clone occurred a few times. This rearrangement joins TRBV28 to TRBJ2-7; 9 positions match TRBD1. CDR1 MDHEN and CDR2 SYDVKM come from the germline V gene. The ends lost 6 bases at V and 9 bases at J; junction bases unmatched: 12. This CDR3 is built from 14 residues. CDR3 sequence reads: CASRVGTGTYGQYF. The CDR3 nucleotides are TGTGCCAGCAGAGTCGGGACAGGGACTTATGGGCAGTACTTC.

This chain connects TRBV21-1 to TRBJ2-1; TRBD1 reflects the table's D call only, with no check against the DNA. TRBV21-1 is shown as a pseudogene. This CDR3 has 19 residues. The CDR3 bases are TGTGCCAGCAGTGTGGGGGACAGGGGGCGCGGTAGCTCCTACAATGAGCAGTTCTTC. Translation gives CASSVGDRGRGSSYNEQFF.

CDR3 sequence reads: CASRQTTEAFF. DNA of the CDR3: TGCGCCAGCAGACAGACCACTGAAGCTTTCTTT. The rearrangement uses TRBV5-1 and TRBJ1-1, with D uncertain. The germline gives CDR1 SGHRS, CDR2 YFSETQ. The V and J ends lost 5 bases and 4 bases respectively, with 6 bases between them. This CDR3 comprises 11 residues.

The chain carries TRBV5-6 and TRBJ1-6; D call uncertain. The V gene's germline CDR1 is SGHDT and CDR2 YYEEEE. V lost 7 bases and J lost 7, with 15 bases in between. CDR3 size: 14 residues. CDR3 sequence reads: CASGSRAENSPLHF. CDR3 nucleotides: TGTGCCAGCGGTTCGAGGGCGGAGAATTCACCCCTCCACTTT.